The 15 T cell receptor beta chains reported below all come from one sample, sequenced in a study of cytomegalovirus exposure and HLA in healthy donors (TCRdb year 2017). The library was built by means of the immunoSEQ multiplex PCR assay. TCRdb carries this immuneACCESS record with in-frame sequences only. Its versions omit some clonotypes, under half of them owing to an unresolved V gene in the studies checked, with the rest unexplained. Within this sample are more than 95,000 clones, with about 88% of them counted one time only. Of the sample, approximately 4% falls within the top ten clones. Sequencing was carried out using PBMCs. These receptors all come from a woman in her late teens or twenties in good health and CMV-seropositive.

In DNA form, the CDR3 reads TGTGCCAGCAGCTTAGTTGGGCGCGACGAGCAGTACTTC. Protein product: CASSLVGRDEQYF. V is TRBV7-9 and J is TRBJ2-7, with D unresolved. The CDR3 is made up of 13 amino acids. The V gene's germline CDR1 is SEHNR and CDR2 FQNEAQ (reference sequence). V lost 1 base, J lost 5 bases, and 9 bases lay in between.

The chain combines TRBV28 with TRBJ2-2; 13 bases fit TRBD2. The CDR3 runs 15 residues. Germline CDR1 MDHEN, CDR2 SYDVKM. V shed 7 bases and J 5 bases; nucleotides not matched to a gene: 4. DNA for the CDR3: TGTGCCAGCACCCTGGGACTAGCGGGAACCGGGGAGCTGTTTTTT. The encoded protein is CASTLGLAGTGELFF. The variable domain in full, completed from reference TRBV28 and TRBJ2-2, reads DVKVTQSSRYLVKRTGEKVFLECVQDMDHENMFWYRQDPGLGLRLIYFSYDVKMKEKGDIPEGYSVSREKKERFSLILESASTNQTSMYLCASTLGLAGTGELFFGEGSRLTVL.

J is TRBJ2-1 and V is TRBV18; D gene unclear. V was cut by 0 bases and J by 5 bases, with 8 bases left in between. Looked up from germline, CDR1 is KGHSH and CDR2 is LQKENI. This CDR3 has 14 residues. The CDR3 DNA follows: TGTGCCAGCTCACCACCGGTTACGGACAATGAGCAGTTCTTC. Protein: CASSPPVTDNEQFF.

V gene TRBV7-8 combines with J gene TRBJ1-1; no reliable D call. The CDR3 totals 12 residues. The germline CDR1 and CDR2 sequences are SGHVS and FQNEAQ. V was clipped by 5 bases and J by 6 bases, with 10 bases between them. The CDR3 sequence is CASSLNEAEAFF. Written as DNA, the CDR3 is TGTGCCAGCAGCCTTAATGAGGCTGAAGCTTTCTTT. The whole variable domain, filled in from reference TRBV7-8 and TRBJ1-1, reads GAGVSQSPRYKVAKRGQDVALRCDPISGHVSLFWYQQALGQGPEFLTYFQNEAQLDKSGLPSDRFFAERPEGSVSTLKIQRTQQEDSAVYLCASSLNEAEAFFGQGTRLTVV.

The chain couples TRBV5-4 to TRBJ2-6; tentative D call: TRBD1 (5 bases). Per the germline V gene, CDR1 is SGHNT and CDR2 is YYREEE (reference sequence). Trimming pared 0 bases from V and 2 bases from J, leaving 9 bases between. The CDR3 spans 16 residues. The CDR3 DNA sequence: TGTGCCAGCAGCTTGGTGGGGCCTGCTGGGGCCAACGTCCTGACTTTC. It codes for CASSLVGPAGANVLTF.

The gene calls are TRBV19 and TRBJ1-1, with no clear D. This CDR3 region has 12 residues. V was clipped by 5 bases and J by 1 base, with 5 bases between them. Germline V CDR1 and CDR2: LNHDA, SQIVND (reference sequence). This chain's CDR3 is CASSYGNTEAFF. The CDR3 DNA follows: TGTGCCAGTAGTTACGGGAACACTGAAGCTTTCTTT.

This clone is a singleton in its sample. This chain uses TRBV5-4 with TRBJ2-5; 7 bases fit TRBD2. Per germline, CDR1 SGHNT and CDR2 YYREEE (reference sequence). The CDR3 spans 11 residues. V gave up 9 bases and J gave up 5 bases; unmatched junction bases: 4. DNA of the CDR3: TGTGCCACCTGGGGGGGGGAGACCCAGTACTTC. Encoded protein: CATWGGETQYF.

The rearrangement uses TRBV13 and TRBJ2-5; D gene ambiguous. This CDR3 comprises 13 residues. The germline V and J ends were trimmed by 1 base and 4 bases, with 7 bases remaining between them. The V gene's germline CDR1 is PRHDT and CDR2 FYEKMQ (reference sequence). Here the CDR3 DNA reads TGTGCCAGCAGCTTAGAAGTCGGAGAGACCCAGTACTTC. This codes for CASSLEVGETQYF.

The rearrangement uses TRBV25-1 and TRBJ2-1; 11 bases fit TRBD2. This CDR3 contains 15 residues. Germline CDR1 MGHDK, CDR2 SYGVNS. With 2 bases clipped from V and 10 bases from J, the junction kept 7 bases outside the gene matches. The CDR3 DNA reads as TGTGCCAGCAGTGAAGTAGCGGGAGGGCCACGAGAGCAGTTCTTC. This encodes CASSEVAGGPREQFF.

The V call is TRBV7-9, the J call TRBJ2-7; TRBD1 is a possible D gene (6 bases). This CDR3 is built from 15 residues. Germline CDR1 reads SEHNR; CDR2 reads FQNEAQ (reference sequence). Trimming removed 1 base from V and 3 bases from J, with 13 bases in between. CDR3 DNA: TGTGCCAGCAGCTTAGAAGGGGGACGGTACTACGAGCAGTACTTC. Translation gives CASSLEGGRYYEQYF.

The CDR3 DNA is TGTGCCAGCAGCTACATTGGTAGCAATCAGCCCCAGCATTTT. Translated: CASSYIGSNQPQHF. J is TRBJ1-5 and V is TRBV5-6; D is ambiguous. Germline V gives CDR1 SGHDT, CDR2 YYEEEE. This CDR3 has 14 amino acids. V was pared by 3 bases and J by 0 bases, with 7 bases between.

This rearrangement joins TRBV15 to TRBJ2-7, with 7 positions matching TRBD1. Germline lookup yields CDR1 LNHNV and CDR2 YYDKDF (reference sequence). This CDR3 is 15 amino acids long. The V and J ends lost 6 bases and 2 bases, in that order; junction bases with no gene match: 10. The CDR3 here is CATRTGGGQTYEQYF. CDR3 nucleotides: TGTGCCACCAGGACGGGTGGGGGACAGACCTACGAGCAGTACTTC.

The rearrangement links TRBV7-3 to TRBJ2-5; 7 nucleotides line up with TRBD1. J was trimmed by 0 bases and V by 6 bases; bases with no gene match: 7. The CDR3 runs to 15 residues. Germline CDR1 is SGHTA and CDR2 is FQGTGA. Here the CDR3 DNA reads TGTGCCAGCAGAACCCCTGGGACAGACCAAGAGACCCAGTACTTC. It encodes CASRTPGTDQETQYF. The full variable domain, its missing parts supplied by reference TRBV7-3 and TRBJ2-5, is GAGVSQTPSNKVTEKGKYVELRCDPISGHTALYWYRQSLGQGPEFLIYFQGTGAADDSGLPNDRFFAVRPEGSVSTLKIQRTERGDSAVYLCASRTPGTDQETQYFGPGTRLLVL.

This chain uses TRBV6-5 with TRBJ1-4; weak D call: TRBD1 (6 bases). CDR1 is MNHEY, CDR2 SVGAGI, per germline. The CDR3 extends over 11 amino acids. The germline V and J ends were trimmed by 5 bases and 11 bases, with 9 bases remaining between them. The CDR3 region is CASSQGSKLFF. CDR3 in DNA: TGTGCCAGCAGTCAGGGGAGTAAACTGTTTTTT.

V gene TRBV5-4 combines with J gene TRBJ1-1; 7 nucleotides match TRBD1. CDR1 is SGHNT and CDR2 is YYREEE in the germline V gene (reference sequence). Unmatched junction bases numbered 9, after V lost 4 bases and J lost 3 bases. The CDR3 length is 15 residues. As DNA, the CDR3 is TGTGCCAGCAGCGCATTCCTGGGACAGCACACTGAAGCTTTCTTT. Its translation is CASSAFLGQHTEAFF.